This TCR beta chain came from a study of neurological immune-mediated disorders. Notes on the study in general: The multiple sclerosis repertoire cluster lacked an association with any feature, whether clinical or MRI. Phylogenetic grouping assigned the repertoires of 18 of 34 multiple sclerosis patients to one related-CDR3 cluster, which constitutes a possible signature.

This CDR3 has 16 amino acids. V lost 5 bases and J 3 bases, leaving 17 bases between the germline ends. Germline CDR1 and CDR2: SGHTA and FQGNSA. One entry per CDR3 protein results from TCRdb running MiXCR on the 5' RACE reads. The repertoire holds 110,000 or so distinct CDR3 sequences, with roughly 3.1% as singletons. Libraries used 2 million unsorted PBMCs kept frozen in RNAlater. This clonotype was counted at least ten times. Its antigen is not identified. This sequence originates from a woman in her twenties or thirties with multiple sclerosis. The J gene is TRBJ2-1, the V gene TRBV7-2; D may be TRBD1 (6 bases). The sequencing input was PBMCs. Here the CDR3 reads CASSRPGTSIYNEQFF. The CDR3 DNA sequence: TGTGCCAGCAGCCGCCCCGGGACATCCATCTACAATGAGCAGTTCTTC.